This entry lists 30 T cell receptor beta chains sequenced from one sample in a study of low-dose radiotherapy and immunotherapy resistance in tumors. TRAV- and TRBV-specific primers, spanning alpha and beta chains, primed first-strand cDNA. TCRs were amplified for around 20 PCR cycles with a constant-region primer and V-primer adapter. TCRdb recomputed calls from the reads with MiXCR, one row per CDR3 protein. The table records 95,000 to 100,000 distinct CDR3 sequences, around 20% of them present only once. Stated time point: after trial treatment. Treatment in this sample: LDRT plus nivolumab, ipilimumab, low-dose cyclophosphamide and aspirin (RACIN trial). The source was PBMCs, collected after low-dose radiotherapy plus immunotherapy. The receptor set was obtained from a male donor with prostate cancer.

In the case of this clonotype: It is unclear where the CDR3 begins or ends on the DNA, so no DNA is shown, and the CDR3 is as TCRdb lists it. V gene TRBV5-1 combines with J gene TRBJ1-1; TRBD1 is the table's D call, not checked against the DNA. The CDR3 is made up of 24 amino acids, end residues included. Per germline, CDR1 SGHRS and CDR2 YFSETQ. The CDR3 loop is CASTNQTSLYFCASTPRAGAEAFF.

The rearrangement joins TRBV11-2 to TRBJ2-7, with D perhaps given as TRBD1 or TRBD2 (5 bases each). The J call is uncertain, as TRBJ2-5 better fits the DNA end. The CDR3 spans 15 residues. Germline values: CDR1 SGHAT, CDR2 FQNNGV. CDR3 loop: CASSLQGAIQETQYF. The CDR3 nucleotides read TGTGCCAGCAGCTTACAGGGAGCAATTCAAGAGACCCAGTACTTC.

This clonotype appeared many times. V is TRBV15 and J is TRBJ1-1, with D uncertain. This CDR3 is 14 amino acids long. CDR1 is LNHNV, CDR2 YYDKDF, per germline (reference sequence). Trimming left V 5 bases short and J 1 base short, with 11 bases between. The DNA for the CDR3 is TGTGCCACCAGCCGTCTCTTCCAGAACACTGAAGCTTTCTTT. Its translation is CATSRLFQNTEAFF.

As regards this clonotype: A read error is the likely source, as a far larger clone sits one nucleotide away. V and J are TRBV11-1 and TRBJ1-1; D is perhaps TRBD1 (5 bases). This CDR3 contains 15 residues. Germline V gene sequence: CDR1 SGHAT, CDR2 FQDESV (reference sequence). The CDR3 sequence: CPSSLGEVSYTEAFF. DNA for the CDR3: TGTCCCAGCAGCTTAGGGGAAGTATCCTACACTGAAGCTTTCTTT.

This clonotype was recorded many times. The J gene is TRBJ2-7, the V gene TRBV20-1; possible D gene TRBD1, 6 bases. The CDR3 contains 16 residues. The germline V gene has CDR1 DFQATT and CDR2 SNEGSKA (reference sequence). The V and J ends lost 0 bases and 2 bases respectively, with 17 bases between them. The chain's CDR3 is CSARDASRGFTYEQYF. The DNA for the CDR3 is TGCAGTGCTAGAGATGCGAGCAGGGGCTTCACCTACGAGCAGTACTTC.

The table lists this clonotype with many counts. This chain joins TRBV12-3 or TRBV12-4 and TRBJ2-2, with 9 bases identical to TRBD1. This CDR3 has 15 residues. Trimming removed 7 bases from V and 4 bases from J; junction bases left unmatched: 7. The CDR3, as DNA: TGTGCCAGCACCCTGACAGGGGGTATCACCGGGGAGCTGTTTTTT. Amino acids: CASTLTGGITGELFF.

Points on this clonotype: This likely traces to a read error, being one base from a far larger clone. The CDR3 region has the DNA TGTGCCAGCAGGGCCGGGAACCACGCAACTAATGAAAAACTGTTTTTT. Residues: CASRAGNHATNEKLFF. This chain connects TRBV6-8 to TRBJ1-4; unclear D gene. Germline-derived CDR1 and CDR2 are MNHGY and SAAAGT. The V gene lost 6 bases and the J gene lost 0 bases, with 14 bases spanning the gap. This CDR3 has 16 amino acids.

Sample share makes this clonotype medium-sized (0.01 to 0.1%). The chain uses TRBV5-4 and TRBJ1-2; no definite D call. V gave up 4 bases and J gave up 6 bases, with 13 bases separating them. This CDR3 has 13 residues. Germline V gene sequence: CDR1 SGHNT, CDR2 YYREEE (reference sequence). The CDR3 bases are TGTGCCAGCAGCCGGCGGGGAAACGATGGCTACACCTTC. Protein product: CASSRRGNDGYTF.

At least ten counts were recorded for this clonotype. The rearrangement uses TRBV19 and TRBJ1-5; 10 bases fit TRBD1. With V trimmed by 5 bases and J by 4 bases, 5 bases remained unmatched. Germline CDR1 and CDR2: LNHDA and SQIVND (reference sequence). This CDR3 is built from 15 residues. CDR3 region: CASSSTDRGNQPQHF. The CDR3 region has the DNA TGTGCCAGTAGTTCGACGGACAGGGGGAATCAGCCCCAGCATTTT.

This rearrangement joins TRBV24-1 to TRBJ2-6; D is ambiguous. Trimming took 4 bases from V and 1 from J, leaving 1 base between them. CDR1 KGHDR and CDR2 SFDVKD come from the germline V gene. CDR3 length: 13 residues. The CDR3 nucleotides read TGTGCCACCAGTGAGTCTGGGGCCAACGTCCTGACTTTC. Encoded protein: CATSESGANVLTF.

This clonotype was found many times. This chain links TRBV7-3 with TRBJ2-3, with TRBD2 as a possible D gene (6 bases). The length of the CDR3 is 14 residues. V was pared by 5 bases and J by 6 bases, with 15 bases between. Germline V gives CDR1 SGHTA, CDR2 FQGTGA. The CDR3 region is CASSPGPGEDTQYF. CDR3 DNA sequence: TGTGCCAGCAGCCCGGGACCGGGAGAGGATACGCAGTATTTT.

Ten or more counts support this clonotype. The chain employs TRBV5-1 and TRBJ1-6; 7 nucleotides match TRBD1. The CDR3 loop spans 16 amino acids. From germline, CDR1 is SGHRS and CDR2 YFSETQ. The V and J ends lost 3 bases and 8 bases, in that order; junction bases with no gene match: 11. The CDR3 sequence: CASSSGQPLSDSPLHF. The CDR3 bases are TGCGCCAGCAGCTCGGGACAGCCCTTATCGGATTCACCCCTCCACTTT.

This clonotype was picked up many times. The chain carries TRBV7-8 and TRBJ2-7; D not resolved. Germline lookup yields CDR1 SGHVS and CDR2 FQNEAQ. The CDR3 is made up of 13 amino acids. Trimming pared 6 bases from V and 2 bases from J, leaving 11 bases between. The CDR3 coding sequence is TGTGCCAGCAGTTATTCAAAAACCTACGAGCAGTACTTC. This translates into CASSYSKTYEQYF. The complete variable domain, with remaining parts taken from reference TRBV7-8 and TRBJ2-7, reads GAGVSQSPRYKVAKRGQDVALRCDPISGHVSLFWYQQALGQGPEFLTYFQNEAQLDKSGLPSDRFFAERPEGSVSTLKIQRTQQEDSAVYLCASSYSKTYEQYFGPGTRLTVT.

Many counts were recorded for this clonotype. The J gene is TRBJ2-2, the V gene TRBV7-6; D is undetermined. Trimming shortened V by 7 bases and J by 6 bases, and 12 bases separated the two germline ends. This CDR3 spans 13 amino acids. Germline lookup yields CDR1 SGHVS and CDR2 FNYEAQ. In nucleotides, the CDR3 is TGTGCCAGCACTACTAATCCCGCCGGGGAGCTGTTTTTT. Translation: CASTTNPAGELFF.

There are many counts of this clonotype. As DNA, the CDR3 is TGTGCCAGTAGTATAGGTAATCGTCCCGAGCAGTACTTC. Protein product: CASSIGNRPEQYF. The chain recombines TRBV19 with TRBJ2-7; D call uncertain. The V and J ends lost 1 base and 6 bases respectively, with 10 bases between them. CDR1 and CDR2 from the germline V gene are LNHDA and SQIVND (reference sequence). The CDR3 runs 13 residues.

The sample holds one count of this clonotype. A far larger clone lies a single base away; this is likely a read error. The gene calls are TRBV6-1 and TRBJ2-1, with 10 positions matching TRBD1. CDR1 is MNHNS and CDR2 is SASEGT in the germline V gene. This CDR3 spans 17 amino acids. V lost 1 base and J lost 10; bases outside the gene matches: 13. The CDR3 nucleotides are TGTGCCAGCAGTGAAGGTGCTTGGGACAGGGGTACCCACGAGCAGTTCTTC. Residues: CASSEGAWDRGTHEQFF.

By proportion, this clonotype is medium-sized. The DNA for the CDR3 is TGTGCCGGCCTGGGAAGCGGGGAGAGTGAGCAGTTCTTC. Its protein is CAGLGSGESEQFF. The V gene is TRBV7-9, the J gene TRBJ2-1, with 7 nucleotides matching TRBD2. J gave up 9 bases and V 11 bases, and 13 bases lay outside the gene matches. The CDR3 is made up of 13 amino acids. Germline assignment: CDR1 SEHNR and CDR2 FQNEAQ (reference sequence). The full variable domain, rest sourced from reference TRBV7-9 and TRBJ2-1, is DTGVSQNPRHKITKRGQNVTFRCDPISEHNRLYWYRQTLGQGPEFLTYFQNEAQLEKSRLLSDRFSAERPKGSFSTLEIQRTEQGDSAMYLCAGLGSGESEQFFGPGTRLTVL.

Ten or more counts support this clonotype. This chain connects TRBV11-2 to TRBJ2-1; the D gene is possibly TRBD2 (7 bases). V was trimmed by 0 bases and J by 7 bases, leaving 16 bases between them. This CDR3 is built from 16 residues. Germline CDR1 and CDR2: SGHAT and FQNNGV. The CDR3 DNA follows: TGTGCCAGCAGCTTAGATCGGGGCGGGGGCTTAAATGAGCAGTTCTTC. The encoded protein is CASSLDRGGGLNEQFF.

This clonotype was counted between two and nine times. The rearrangement uses TRBV30 and TRBJ1-3; D might be TRBD1 (6 bases). The CDR3 spans 13 residues. V was cut by 1 base and J by 2 bases, with 6 bases left in between. The germline V gene has CDR1 GTSNPN and CDR2 SVGIG (reference sequence). The CDR3, as DNA: TGTGCCTGGAGTGCAGGGGCTGGAAACACCATATATTTT. The encoded protein is CAWSAGAGNTIYF.

Comment on this clonotype: This may arise from a read error, as a much more abundant clone is one base away. The chain employs TRBV7-2 and TRBJ2-5; D unresolved. With 5 bases removed from V and 5 bases from J, the gap between germline ends came to 18 bases. The CDR3 length is 15 residues. CDR1 and CDR2 (germline): SGHTA, FQGNSA. As DNA, the CDR3 is TGTACCAGCAGCGGCTCCCGATTCGCCAGGGAGACCCAGTACTTC. Translating it yields CTSSGSRFARETQYF. Filled out from reference TRBV7-2 and TRBJ2-5, the complete variable domain reads GAGVSQSPSNKVTEKGKDVELRCDPISGHTALYWYRQSLGQGLEFLIYFQGNSAPDKSGLPSDRFSAERTGGSVSTLTIQRTQQEDSAVYLCTSSGSRFARETQYFGPGTRLLVL.

The sample holds many counts of this clonotype. The V and J genes are TRBV18 and TRBJ1-2; D is unclear. Between the trimmed V and J ends, which lost 2 bases and 4 bases, there was a span of 20 bases. CDR1 and CDR2 (germline): KGHSH, LQKENI. The CDR3 loop spans 17 amino acids. The DNA for the CDR3 is TGTGCCAGCTCACCATCGAATGCTCTTCAGGCGACCTATGGCTACACCTTC. This codes for CASSPSNALQATYGYTF.

This clonotype appeared many times. The chain recombines TRBV2 with TRBJ2-2, with a tentative D call TRBD2 (7 bases). Trimming pared 8 bases from V and 5 bases from J, leaving 15 bases between. The V gene's germline CDR1 is SNHLY and CDR2 FYNNEI. The CDR3 contains 14 residues. The CDR3 nucleotides are TGTGCCAGCCGGGCGGGGGCGCTAACCGGGGAGCTGTTTTTT. Residues: CASRAGALTGELFF.

This clonotype came up many times. One end of the junction fails to match germline, which may point to a read error. The chain carries TRBV4-1 and TRBJ1-1, with D hard to call. This CDR3 is 13 amino acids long. Germline CDR1 is MGHRA and CDR2 is YSYEKL. As DNA, the CDR3 is TGTGCCAGCAGCCAAGATCCGGCCCGTGAAGCTTTCTTT. It specifies CASSQDPAREAFF.

This clonotype was seen many times. This rearrangement joins TRBV6-5 to TRBJ2-3; the D gene is possibly TRBD2 (5 bases). Germline V CDR1 and CDR2: MNHEY, SVGAGI. V gave up 5 bases and J gave up 2 bases, with 8 bases separating them. This CDR3 is 13 amino acids long. In nucleotides, the CDR3 is TGTGCCAGCAGTAGGACTTTCACAGATACGCAGTATTTT. Its translation: CASSRTFTDTQYF.

This clonotype was counted at least ten times. This rearrangement joins TRBV19 to TRBJ1-1; D is undetermined. CDR1 is LNHDA, CDR2 SQIVND, per germline (reference sequence). The length of the CDR3 is 13 residues. Trimming removed 1 base at V and 5 bases at J, with 8 bases between. CDR3 nucleotide sequence: TGTGCCAGTAGTATAGGGGTGGGGACTGAAGCTTTCTTT. This encodes CASSIGVGTEAFF.

This clonotype was seen ten or more times. This chain uses TRBV29-1 with TRBJ2-7, with D possibly being TRBD2 (6 bases). Germline assignment: CDR1 SQVTM and CDR2 ANQGSEA. CDR3 size: 13 residues. Trimming removed 4 bases at V and 9 bases at J, with 19 bases between. This CDR3 is CSVGGGGGWLQYF. The DNA for the CDR3 is TGCAGCGTTGGGGGCGGTGGGGGGTGGTTGCAGTACTTC.

This clonotype appeared many times. V usage is TRBV2 and J usage is TRBJ1-1, with TRBD1 identical over 8 bases. Looked up from germline, CDR1 is SNHLY and CDR2 is FYNNEI. This CDR3 is 13 amino acids long. V dropped 11 bases and J dropped 5; count of bases not matched to a gene: 10. The CDR3 here is CAGTQGEGTEAFF. In DNA, the CDR3 is TGTGCCGGCACACAGGGGGAGGGGACTGAAGCTTTCTTT.

Concerning this clonotype itself: With a far larger clone one base away, a read error is the likely cause. The chain recombines TRBV6-2 or TRBV6-3 with TRBJ2-1; D unresolved. The CDR3 sequence is 12 residues long. V was shortened by 8 bases and J by 10 bases, with 15 bases between the two germline ends. The germline V gene has CDR1 MNHEY and CDR2 SVGEGT. The CDR3 nucleotides are TGTGCCAGCTTGGGGAAGGAGTACGAGCAGTTCTTC. Its protein product is CASLGKEYEQFF.

Turning to this clonotype: A much more abundant neighbour one base away suggests this may be a read error. The rearrangement uses TRBV6-8 and TRBJ2-3, with TRBD2 identical over 8 bases. The CDR3 has 12 residues. Germline assignment: CDR1 MNHGY and CDR2 SAAAGT. The CDR3 bases are TGTGCCAGCAATACTTCCTCGGGGGGGCCCCTTTTT. Protein sequence: CASNTSSGGPLF.

This chain joins TRBV5-5 and TRBJ2-7; D unresolved. Germline CDR1 is SGHKS and CDR2 is YYEKEE (reference sequence). The CDR3 sequence is 13 residues long. V shed 3 bases and J shed 2 bases, with 9 bases lying between them. The CDR3 DNA sequence: TGTGCCAGCAGCTCACCTGGAACCTACGAGCAGTACTTC. Protein: CASSSPGTYEQYF.